The 14 T cell receptor beta chains reported below all come from one sample, sequenced in a study of EBV T-cell therapy then PD-1 blockade in nasopharyngeal carcinoma. The data were produced by immunoSEQ multiplex PCR, yet TCRdb's version contains in-frame clones alone and is incomplete. The sample lists around 20,000 clones; 80% to 90% were seen once. These receptors' targets are unknown. Time point: 266 days after commencement of treatment, after nivolumab therapy. Regarding treatment: AdE1-LMPpoly-expanded autologous EBV-specific T-cell therapy followed by anti-PD-1 nivolumab. Sequencing used CD8+ T cells from blood, obtained at roughly day 270 from a patient whose treatment included autologous EBV-specific T cells and nivolumab. The receptors originated from a man in his forties or fifties with nasopharyngeal carcinoma.

The chain recombines TRBV9 with TRBJ1-1; no clear D gene. CDR1 and CDR2 from the germline V gene are SGDLS and YYNGEE. V shed 0 bases and J shed 0 bases, with 6 bases lying between them. The CDR3 sequence is 14 residues long. The CDR3: CASSVAGMNTEAFF. The DNA for the CDR3 is TGTGCCAGCAGCGTAGCTGGGATGAACACTGAAGCTTTCTTT.

The DNA for the CDR3 is TGTGCCAGCAGCTTATGGCCGAAGACTGAAGCTTTCTTT. Translating gives CASSLWPKTEAFF. V and J are TRBV11-3 and TRBJ1-1; unclear D gene. There are 13 residues in the CDR3. Germline lookup yields CDR1 SGHNT and CDR2 YENEEA. V was shortened by 2 bases and J by 5 bases, with 9 bases between the two germline ends.

The genes are TRBV6-4 and TRBJ2-3; 11 nucleotides line up with TRBD2. Germline lookup yields CDR1 MRHNA and CDR2 SNTAGT. Germline trimming cut 3 bases from V and 1 base from J; bases unmatched to any gene: 3. The CDR3 runs to 16 residues. The CDR3 bases are TGTGCCAGCAGTGAGGAACTAGCGGGGGGCACAGATACGCAGTATTTT. It encodes CASSEELAGGTDTQYF.

In its sample, this clone was seen once. The chain couples TRBV19 to TRBJ1-1; 10 bases are shared with TRBD1. CDR1 is LNHDA and CDR2 is SQIVND in the germline V gene (reference sequence). This CDR3 contains 15 residues. The J segment lost 10 bases and the V segment lost 4 bases, leaving 12 bases of the junction unmatched. CDR3 loop: CASSTLTGGGDGAFF. CDR3 DNA: TGTGCCAGTAGTACCCTGACAGGGGGCGGAGACGGAGCTTTCTTT.

The chain uses TRBV12-5 and TRBJ1-3; D call uncertain. Per germline, CDR1 LGHNT and CDR2 FRNRAP. CDR3 size: 13 residues. V was pared by 5 bases and J by 3 bases, with 8 bases between. The CDR3 DNA reads TGTGCTAGTGGTGTGGACTTTGGAAACACCATATATTTT. Translation: CASGVDFGNTIYF.

In its sample, this clone is large (0.1 to 1%). Other DNA sequences of this sample code for an identical CDR3. This chain uses TRBV6-6 with TRBJ2-3, with D possibly being TRBD1 or TRBD2 (5 bases each). CDR3 length equals 14 residues. The V end lost 0 bases, the J end lost 5 bases, and 9 bases lay between the germline ends. CDR1 and CDR2 from the germline V gene are MNHNY and SVGAGI (reference sequence). Written as DNA, the CDR3 is TGTGCCAGCAGTTACTCCCCGGGGCGAGATACGCAGTATTTT. Translated: CASSYSPGRDTQYF.

This clone turned up a few times. This chain links TRBV6-4 with TRBJ2-3; D may be TRBD2 (5 bases). The germline V and J ends were trimmed by 8 bases and 2 bases, with 11 bases remaining between them. Germline V gene lookup returns CDR1 MRHNA and CDR2 SNTAGT. The CDR3 is 13 amino acids. In DNA form, the CDR3 reads TGTGCCAGCGCCCCACGGGACACAGATACGCAGTATTTT. Translating gives CASAPRDTDTQYF.

The chain employs TRBV6-2 or TRBV6-3 and TRBJ2-7; no clear D gene. CDR1 is MNHEY, CDR2 SVGEGT, per germline. This CDR3 comprises 13 residues. V lost 0 bases to trimming and J lost 6 bases, with 9 bases between them. CDR3 loop: CASSYSAVLEQYF. The CDR3 bases are TGTGCCAGCAGTTACTCGGCTGTTCTCGAGCAGTACTTC.

The V call is TRBV9, the J call TRBJ2-1; D is possibly TRBD2 (5 bases). The germline CDR1 and CDR2 sequences are SGDLS and YYNGEE. V was clipped by 2 bases and J by 0 bases, with 9 bases between them. The CDR3 contains 15 residues. The DNA for the CDR3 is TGTGCCAGCAGCGTGAGCGGAGTCTCCTACAATGAGCAGTTCTTC. Amino acid sequence: CASSVSGVSYNEQFF.

To note about this clone: Relative to the germline gene, one junction end is altered; a read error may explain this. This specimen includes other DNA sequences encoding the same CDR3. The chain couples TRBV9 to TRBJ2-7; D may be TRBD1 or TRBD2 (5 bases each). The length of the CDR3 is 15 residues. Germline CDR1 and CDR2: SGDLS and YYNGEE. Written as DNA, the CDR3 is TGTGCCAGCAGCGTAGAGGCAGGGAGCTCCTATGAGCAGTACTTC. As protein: CASSVEAGSSYEQYF.

The chain uses TRBV19 and TRBJ1-4, with D perhaps matching TRBD1 (5 bases). Germline CDR1 LNHDA, CDR2 SQIVND (reference sequence). The CDR3 is 14 amino acids. V was pared by 3 bases and J by 4 bases, with 9 bases between. CDR3 protein: CASSIGGYNEKLFF. The CDR3 DNA reads TGTGCCAGTAGTATTGGGGGATATAATGAAAAACTGTTTTTT. The full variable domain, its missing parts supplied by reference TRBV19 and TRBJ1-4, is DGGITQSPKYLFRKEGQNVTLSCEQNLNHDAMYWYRQDPGQGLRLIYYSQIVNDFQKGDIAEGYSVSREKKESFPLTVTSAQKNPTAFYLCASSIGGYNEKLFFGSGTQLSVL.

The J gene is TRBJ2-5, the V gene TRBV27; D uncertain. This CDR3 comprises 11 residues. The V end was cut by 10 bases, the J end by 5 bases, with 11 bases between. Germline assignment: CDR1 MNHEY and CDR2 SMNVEV (reference sequence). CDR3 sequence (DNA): TGTGCCACCCAGGAAGGGGAGACCCAGTACTTC. Translation gives CATQEGETQYF.

To note about this clone: One junction end does not reproduce the germline sequence, and a read error may be involved. The chain couples TRBV7-2 to TRBJ2-7; the D gene could be TRBD1 or TRBD2 (5 bases each). The CDR3 runs 17 residues. Germline CDR1 is SGHTA and CDR2 is FQGNSA. The CDR3: CASSLRGIGTGIYGQYF. The CDR3 bases are TGTGCCAGCAGCTTAAGGGGTATCGGGACGGGAATCTACGGGCAGTACTTC.

This chain connects TRBV7-9 to TRBJ2-5; D not resolved. With 0 bases removed from V and 1 base from J, the gap between germline ends came to 6 bases. CDR1 and CDR2 (germline): SEHNR, FQNEAQ (reference sequence). The CDR3 is made up of 14 amino acids. The CDR3 is CASSLAARQETQYF. Here the CDR3 DNA reads TGTGCCAGCAGCTTAGCAGCGCGCCAAGAGACCCAGTACTTC.